Included here is one TCR beta chain sequence, with context. These data originate in a study of blood T cell repertoires in COVID-19. The data were produced by immunoSEQ multiplex PCR, yet TCRdb's version contains in-frame clones alone and is incomplete. The sample records roughly 570,000 clones, 70% to 90% being singletons. The V segment lost 4 bases and the J segment 5 bases; nucleotides outside the gene matches: 4. Germline values: CDR1 SGHNT, CDR2 YENEEA. The CDR3 has 15 amino acids. V and J are TRBV11-3 and TRBJ2-3; 12 nucleotides agree with TRBD1. The sample comprised peripheral blood. This receptor was obtained from a woman aged 50 to 65 with COVID-19, enrolled during active disease. The CDR3 DNA reads TGTGCCAGCAGCTCCGGGACAGGGGGCAGAGATACGCAGTATTTT. Its translation: CASSSGTGGRDTQYF. The variable domain in full, with the rest retrieved from reference TRBV11-3 and TRBJ2-3, is EAGVVQSPRYKIIEKKQPVAFWCNPISGHNTLYWYLQNLGQGPELLIRYENEEAVDDSQLPKDRFSAERLKGVDSTLKIQPAELGDSAVYLCASSSGTGGRDTQYFGPGTRLTVL.